This TCR beta chain was identified in a study of CD8 T cells in Susac syndrome. From germline, CDR1 is SGHDT and CDR2 YYEEEE. The V gene lost 2 bases and the J gene lost 5 bases, with 19 bases spanning the gap. The CDR3 length is 16 residues. Reverse transcription used roughly 0.45 to 1 ug RNA and random hexamers. TCRdb reprocessed the immunoSEQ multiplex PCR reads with MiXCR, giving one entry per CDR3 protein. The sample has around 300,000 distinct CDR3 sequences, 75% to 85% seen once. The rearrangement uses TRBV5-6 and TRBJ2-5, with D perhaps given as TRBD1 or TRBD2 (6 bases each). The clonotype originates from a human donor with multiple sclerosis. Sequenced material: CD8+ T cells from PBMCs. The CDR3 loop reads CASSFHRDPREETQYF. The CDR3 DNA is TGTGCCAGCAGCTTTCACAGGGACCCTCGGGAGGAGACCCAGTACTTC.